Each of the 13 T cell receptor beta chains below was sequenced from the same sample in a study of blood T cell repertoires in COVID-19 (dated by TCRdb to the early 2020s). To prepare the library, the immunoSEQ multiplex PCR assay was applied. TCRdb took over this immuneACCESS table, retaining in-frame rearrangements with V and J assigned. Such tables are incomplete; in checked studies, under half of the missing clones stem from an unresolved V gene, and the remainder is unexplained. The sample table contains over 200,000 clones; only one count was recorded for around 89% of them. Over 2% of the sample lies in the top ten. The sequencing sample was made of PBMCs or T cells enriched from blood (not recorded which). These receptor sequences come from a middle-aged woman with acute COVID-19.

This clone was found a few times. The chain recombines TRBV4-3 with TRBJ2-1; 8 bases line up with TRBD1. The germline gives CDR1 LGHNA, CDR2 YSLEER. V was pared by 3 bases and J by 7 bases, with 8 bases of the junction left unmatched. This CDR3 contains 15 residues. This CDR3 reads CASSHGTGLGNEQFF. CDR3 DNA sequence: TGCGCCAGCAGCCACGGGACAGGTTTGGGAAATGAGCAGTTCTTC.

The J gene is TRBJ2-3, the V gene TRBV25-1, with D possibly TRBD2 on 5 matching bases. The V gene lost 1 base and the J gene lost 4 bases, with 12 bases spanning the gap. Germline lookup yields CDR1 MGHDK and CDR2 SYGVNS. This CDR3 region has 15 residues. The CDR3 DNA reads as TGTGCCAGCAGTGAATTTCGGGGTGGCGCAGATACGCAGTATTTT. This sequence encodes CASSEFRGGADTQYF. The whole variable domain, remainder taken from reference TRBV25-1 and TRBJ2-3, is EADIYQTPRYLVIGTGKKITLECSQTMGHDKMYWYQQDPGMELHLIHYSYGVNSTEKGDLSSESTVSRIRTEHFPLTLESARPSHTSQYLCASSEFRGGADTQYFGPGTRLTVL.

The rearrangement links TRBV6-6 to TRBJ2-2, with a weak D call TRBD2 (6 bases). V was pared by 8 bases and J by 3 bases, with 13 bases between. CDR1 MNHNY and CDR2 SVGAGI come from the germline V gene (reference sequence). The CDR3 totals 14 residues. CDR3 loop: CASWWREDTGELFF. The CDR3 DNA follows: TGTGCCAGCTGGTGGAGGGAGGACACCGGGGAGCTGTTTTTT.

The chain has TRBV30 and TRBJ1-4; D uncertain. The CDR3 runs to 15 residues. Deletions cut 0 bases from V and 7 bases from J, with 15 bases between. CDR1 is GTSNPN, CDR2 SVGIG, per germline (reference sequence). This chain's CDR3 is CAWSVQRGVGEKLFF. CDR3 nucleotides: TGTGCCTGGAGTGTTCAACGGGGAGTTGGTGAAAAACTGTTTTTT. The variable domain in full, with the rest retrieved from reference TRBV30 and TRBJ1-4, is SQTIHQWPATLVQPVGSPLSLECTVEGTSNPNLYWYRQAAGRGLQLLFYSVGIGQISSEVPQNLSASRPQDRQFILSSKKLLLSDSGFYLCAWSVQRGVGEKLFFGSGTQLSVL.

The chain recombines TRBV11-3 with TRBJ1-3; 8 nucleotides align to TRBD1. V was clipped by 4 bases and J by 3 bases; unmatched bases: 5. The CDR3 consists of 15 residues. CDR1 SGHNT and CDR2 YENEEA come from the germline V gene. The CDR3, as DNA: TGTGCCAGCAGCTATGACAGGGGTCGTGGAAACACCATATATTTT. Its protein product is CASSYDRGRGNTIYF. Supplemented by reference TRBV11-3 and TRBJ1-3, the full variable domain reads EAGVVQSPRYKIIEKKQPVAFWCNPISGHNTLYWYLQNLGQGPELLIRYENEEAVDDSQLPKDRFSAERLKGVDSTLKIQPAELGDSAVYLCASSYDRGRGNTIYFGEGSWLTVV.

J is TRBJ1-4 and V is TRBV7-2; possibly TRBD1 for D (6 bases). Germline V gene lookup returns CDR1 SGHTA and CDR2 FQGNSA. The V end was cut by 1 base, the J end by 1 base, with 10 bases between. This CDR3 is built from 16 residues. The CDR3 is CASSLDGGRTNEKLFF. The CDR3, as DNA: TGTGCCAGCAGCTTAGATGGGGGCAGAACTAATGAAAAACTGTTTTTT.

V is TRBV6-2 or TRBV6-3 and J is TRBJ2-5; D remains unclear. Per the germline V gene, CDR1 is MNHEY and CDR2 is SVGEGT. V shed 6 bases and J shed 5 bases, with 16 bases lying between them. There are 14 residues in the CDR3. CDR3 protein: CASSLGRRQETQYF. CDR3 nucleotide sequence: TGTGCCAGCAGCCTGGGCCGTCGGCAGGAGACCCAGTACTTC.

This chain connects TRBV4-2 to TRBJ1-6, with no clear D. The length of the CDR3 is 16 residues. Deletions cut 0 bases from V and 3 bases from J, with 9 bases between. CDR1 is LGHNA and CDR2 is YNFKEQ in the germline V gene. The DNA of the CDR3 is TGTGCCAGCAGCCAAGACCCCCAACACTATAATTCACCCCTCCACTTT. Its translation: CASSQDPQHYNSPLHF.

The gene calls are TRBV12-2 and TRBJ1-1; TRBD1 is taken as the D call from the table, unchecked against the DNA. TRBV12-2 has pseudogene status. CDR3 length equals 15 residues. The CDR3 DNA reads as TGTGCAAGTCGCACACCCGGGACAGATCACACTGAAGCTTTCTTT. Translation gives CASRTPGTDHTEAFF.

The J gene is TRBJ1-4, the V gene TRBV25-1, with 7 bases lining up with TRBD1. With 5 bases clipped from V and 7 bases from J, the junction kept 7 bases outside the gene matches. Looked up from germline, CDR1 is MGHDK and CDR2 is SYGVNS. This CDR3 has 14 amino acids. The CDR3 reads CASSPDRDLEKLFF. The CDR3 nucleotides are TGTGCCAGCAGTCCCGACAGGGACCTTGAAAAACTGTTTTTT. Full variable domain (missing parts from reference TRBV25-1 and TRBJ1-4): EADIYQTPRYLVIGTGKKITLECSQTMGHDKMYWYQQDPGMELHLIHYSYGVNSTEKGDLSSESTVSRIRTEHFPLTLESARPSHTSQYLCASSPDRDLEKLFFGSGTQLSVL.

The rearrangement uses TRBV4-3 and TRBJ2-2, with TRBD2 identical over 11 bases. The CDR3 length is 17 residues. Germline V lookup: CDR1 LGHNA, CDR2 YSLEER. V lost 1 base and J lost 0; bases outside the gene matches: 1. The CDR3 DNA reads TGCGCCAGCAGCCAAGCTAGCGGGGGGCCGAACACCGGGGAGCTGTTTTTT. Its translation is CASSQASGGPNTGELFF.

Only a few counts were recorded for this clone. The junction does not match germline at one end; this may be a read error. The chain joins TRBV7-2 to TRBJ2-7, with D possibly matching TRBD1 (7 bases). Per germline, CDR1 SGHTA and CDR2 FQGNSA. This CDR3 spans 14 amino acids. CDR3 sequence (DNA): TGTGCCAGCAGCTTAGGTCGGCAGGGGGGCGACCAGGACTTC. Its protein is CASSLGRQGGDQDF.

The chain links TRBV29-1 to TRBJ1-2; D is unclear. V lost 2 bases to trimming and J lost 0 bases, with 7 bases between them. CDR1 is SQVTM, CDR2 ANQGSEA, per germline. CDR3 length: 13 amino acids. DNA for the CDR3: TGCAGCGTTGAACAGGCCCCTAACTATGGCTACACCTTC. This sequence encodes CSVEQAPNYGYTF. The whole variable domain, filled in from reference TRBV29-1 and TRBJ1-2, reads SAVISQKPSRDICQRGTSLTIQCQVDSQVTMMFWYRQQPGQSLTLIATANQGSEATYESGFVIDKFPISRPNLTFSTLTVSNMSPEDSSIYLCSVEQAPNYGYTFGSGTRLTVV.